This is a list of T cell receptor beta chains from one sample in a study of persistence of HIV-infected CD4 T cells. Sequenced by immunoSEQ multiplex PCR; TCRdb stores in-frame clones only, minus some. This table holds 46,000 or so clones, around 72% found once. The antigens of these receptors remain unknown. Source: CD4+ T cells sorted from PBMCs after roughly 19-hour stimulation, taken from a patient who received antiretroviral therapy. The receptors here all came from an adult man with HIV who was CMV-seropositive. CDR3s include the opening cysteine and the closing phenylalanine or tryptophan. D genes are given only for firm matches. Size is omitted from some rows. Given values are once, few, many or a class for expanded clones.

D: TRBD1
size: NA
J: TRBJ1-5
V: TRBV30
length: 13
CDR3: CAWRDRASQPQHF
DNA: TGTGCCTGGAGGGACAGGGCGAGTCAGCCCCAGCATTTT

D: NA
size: NA
J: TRBJ1-5
V: TRBV15
length: 15
CDR3: CATSRDIWSNQPQHF
DNA: TGTGCCACCAGCCGGGACATTTGGAGCAATCAGCCCCAGCATTTT

D: NA
size: NA
J: TRBJ2-4
V: TRBV4-1
length: 18
CDR3: CASSQGQGGGPAKNIQYF
DNA: TGCGCCAGCAGCCAAGGACAGGGAGGGGGTCCAGCCAAAAACATTCAGTACTTC

D: NA
size: NA
J: TRBJ2-5
V: TRBV5-1
length: 12
CDR3: CASSSMQETQYF
DNA: TGCGCCAGCAGTTCAATGCAAGAGACCCAGTACTTC

D: TRBD2
size: NA
J: TRBJ2-5
V: TRBV3-1/TRBV3-2
length: 15
CDR3: CASSQRRGGRETQYF
DNA: TGTGCCAGCAGCCAACGGCGGGGGGGCCGGGAGACCCAGTACTTC

D: NA
size: NA
J: TRBJ2-2
V: TRBV9
length: 16
CDR3: CASSVGRRQGTGELFF
DNA: TGTGCCAGCAGCGTAGGGAGGAGGCAGGGCACCGGGGAGCTGTTTTTT

D: NA
size: NA
J: TRBJ1-5
V: TRBV30
length: 16
CDR3: CAWSADSPVGYQPQHF
DNA: TGTGCCTGGAGTGCGGACAGTCCTGTGGGGTATCAGCCCCAGCATTTT

D: TRBD2
size: NA
J: TRBJ2-3
V: TRBV25-1
length: 15
CDR3: CASSESSGAADTQYF
DNA: TGTGCCAGCAGTGAATCGAGCGGGGCGGCAGATACGCAGTATTTT

D: NA
size: NA
J: TRBJ2-7
V: TRBV7-9
length: 14
CDR3: CASRRGAALGKQYF
DNA: TGTGCCAGCCGCCGCGGGGCGGCTCTGGGAAAGCAGTACTTC

D: NA
size: few
J: TRBJ1-2
V: TRBV7-3
length: 14
CDR3: CASGRGTPGDGYTF
DNA: TGTGCCAGCGGAAGAGGGACCCCCGGAGATGGCTACACCTTC

D: NA
size: NA
J: TRBJ1-1
V: TRBV5-4
length: 13
CDR3: CASSSTGRTEAFF
DNA: TGTGCCAGCAGCTCAACAGGGAGGACTGAAGCTTTCTTT

D: TRBD2
size: NA
J: TRBJ2-1
V: TRBV19
length: 15
CDR3: CASSLGLAYYNEQFF
DNA: TGTGCCAGTAGTCTGGGACTAGCGTACTACAATGAGCAGTTCTTC

D: TRBD1
size: few
J: TRBJ1-5
V: TRBV5-1
length: 18
CDR3: CASSRRPGTEELNQPQHF
DNA: TGCGCCAGCAGCCGAAGACCGGGGACAGAGGAGCTAAATCAGCCCCAGCATTTT

D: TRBD1
size: NA
J: TRBJ2-2
V: TRBV24-1
length: 16
CDR3: CATSDSDRGQTGELFF
DNA: TGTGCCACCAGTGATTCCGACAGGGGGCAGACCGGGGAGCTGTTTTTT

D: NA
size: NA
J: TRBJ2-3
V: TRBV5-6
length: 13
CDR3: CASSFTGTDTQYF
DNA: TGTGCCAGCAGCTTTACGGGAACAGATACGCAGTATTTT

D: TRBD1
size: NA
J: TRBJ2-7
V: TRBV19
length: 13
CDR3: CASSRGQDYEQYF
DNA: TGTGCCAGTAGCCGCGGACAGGACTACGAGCAGTACTTC

D: NA
size: NA
J: TRBJ1-2
V: TRBV30
length: 14
CDR3: CAHTARTTLAGYTF
DNA: TGTGCCCACACCGCCAGGACTACTCTGGCAGGCTACACCTTC

D: NA
size: few
J: TRBJ2-7
V: TRBV6-6
length: 15
CDR3: CASIPRPGLSNEQYF
DNA: TGTGCCAGCATTCCGAGGCCGGGTCTTTCCAACGAGCAGTACTTC

D: NA
size: NA
J: TRBJ2-7
V: TRBV14
length: 14
CDR3: CASSQGQFYYEQYF
DNA: TGTGCCAGCAGCCAAGGACAGTTCTACTACGAGCAGTACTTC

D: NA
size: NA
J: TRBJ2-3
V: TRBV11-3
length: 13
CDR3: CASSLWTADTQYF
DNA: TGTGCCAGCAGCCTATGGACAGCAGATACGCAGTATTTT

D: NA
size: NA
J: TRBJ2-3
V: TRBV10-3
length: 14
CDR3: CAISTGTSTDTQYF
DNA: TGTGCCATCAGTACCGGGACTAGCACAGATACGCAGTATTTT

D: NA
size: few
J: TRBJ1-6
V: TRBV27
length: 17
CDR3: CASSVLRVGSYNSPLHF
DNA: TGTGCCAGCAGTGTCCTAAGGGTCGGGTCCTATAATTCACCCCTCCACTTT

D: NA
size: NA
J: TRBJ2-7
V: TRBV6-5
length: 10
CDR3: CASRYYEQYF
DNA: TGTGCCAGCAGGTACTACGAGCAGTACTTC

D: NA
size: NA
J: TRBJ2-3
V: TRBV6-1
length: 15
CDR3: CASSEGDRITDTQYF
DNA: TGTGCCAGCAGTGAAGGAGACCGAATCACAGATACGCAGTATTTT

D: NA
size: NA
J: TRBJ2-7
V: TRBV6-1
length: 14
CDR3: CASSEVHLHYEQYF
DNA: TGTGCCAGCAGTGAAGTCCACTTACACTACGAGCAGTACTTC

D: NA
size: once
J: TRBJ1-5
V: TRBV6-2/TRBV6-3
length: 16
CDR3: CASSSGREIRNQPQHF
DNA: TGTGCCAGCAGTTCTGGGAGAGAGATCCGCAATCAGCCCCAGCATTTT

D: NA
size: NA
J: TRBJ2-7
V: TRBV15
length: 14
CDR3: CATSRGGGPYEQYF
DNA: TGTGCCACCAGCAGAGGGGGAGGTCCCTACGAGCAGTACTTC

D: TRBD2
size: NA
J: TRBJ2-5
V: TRBV6-5
length: 13
CDR3: CASSLTSGGIAYF
DNA: TGTGCCAGCAGTTTGACTAGCGGGGGGATCGCGTACTTC

D: NA
size: NA
J: TRBJ1-6
V: TRBV7-9
length: 15
CDR3: CASRRGQNSNSPLHF
DNA: TGTGCCAGCAGACGAGGACAGAATTCTAATTCACCCCTCCACTTT

D: TRBD2
size: NA
J: TRBJ2-5
V: TRBV5-5
length: 14
CDR3: CASMRGGSSETQYF
DNA: TGTGCCAGCATGCGGGGGGGCTCATCTGAGACCCAGTACTTC

D: TRBD1
size: NA
J: TRBJ2-6
V: TRBV19
length: 17
CDR3: CASRTGQGSSGANVLTF
DNA: TGTGCCAGTAGGACGGGACAGGGAAGCTCTGGGGCCAACGTCCTGACTTTC

D: NA
size: NA
J: TRBJ1-6
V: TRBV6-1
length: 14
CDR3: CASSDGVGDSPLHF
DNA: TGTGCCAGCAGTGATGGTGTTGGGGATTCACCCCTCCACTTT

D: NA
size: NA
J: TRBJ1-1
V: TRBV11-1
length: 15
CDR3: CASSSSGLRAGEAFF
DNA: TGTGCCAGCAGCTCGTCTGGGTTGAGGGCAGGAGAAGCTTTCTTT

D: TRBD1
size: NA
J: TRBJ2-1
V: TRBV10-3
length: 15
CDR3: CAISQPGDRFNEQFF
DNA: TGTGCCATCAGTCAACCCGGGGACAGGTTCAATGAGCAGTTCTTC

D: NA
size: NA
J: TRBJ1-2
V: TRBV6-5
length: 14
CDR3: CASSYLREPFHYTF
DNA: TGTGCCAGCAGTTACCTACGGGAACCGTTCCACTACACCTTC

D: NA
size: NA
J: TRBJ1-1
V: TRBV7-2
length: 17
CDR3: CASSLAASNRGNTEAFF
DNA: TGTGCCAGCAGCTTAGCCGCCAGTAACAGAGGTAACACTGAAGCTTTCTTT

D: NA
size: NA
J: TRBJ1-4
V: TRBV3-1/TRBV3-2
length: 15
CDR3: CASSQDYRPNEKLFF
DNA: TGTGCCAGCAGCCAAGACTACCGACCTAATGAAAAACTGTTTTTT

D: TRBD2
size: NA
J: TRBJ2-6
V: TRBV7-3
length: 19
CDR3: CASSLRSTAGVSGANVLTF
DNA: TGTGCCAGCAGCTTAAGGTCCACAGCGGGAGTCTCTGGGGCCAACGTCCTGACTTTC

D: TRBD1
size: NA
J: TRBJ1-4
V: TRBV6-5
length: 14
CDR3: CASSLDRAKEKLFF
DNA: TGTGCCAGCAGCTTAGACAGGGCGAAAGAAAAACTGTTTTTT

D: NA
size: NA
J: TRBJ1-5
V: TRBV10-3
length: 15
CDR3: CAISETGTVNQPQHF
DNA: TGTGCCATCAGTGAGACCGGGACCGTCAATCAGCCCCAGCATTTT

D: TRBD2
size: few
J: TRBJ2-5
V: TRBV6-5
length: 13
CDR3: CASTEWGGETQYF
DNA: TGTGCCAGCACCGAATGGGGGGGGGAGACCCAGTACTTC

D: NA
size: NA
J: TRBJ2-1
V: TRBV6-5
length: 15
CDR3: CASSFQRHGGNEQFF
DNA: TGTGCCAGCAGTTTCCAGCGGCACGGAGGCAATGAGCAGTTCTTC

D: TRBD1
size: NA
J: TRBJ1-2
V: TRBV6-1
length: 15
CDR3: CASSEDWRGTATGTF
DNA: TGTGCCAGCAGTGAAGATTGGCGAGGGACAGCCACGGGAACCTTC

D: NA
size: once
J: TRBJ1-2
V: TRBV7-2
length: 14
CDR3: CASTPPGLGAGYTF
DNA: TGTGCCAGCACCCCACCCGGGCTTGGGGCAGGCTACACCTTC

D: NA
size: once
J: TRBJ1-1
V: TRBV30
length: 15
CDR3: CAWSVRGWRSTEAFF
DNA: TGTGCCTGGAGTGTCCGGGGTTGGAGGAGCACTGAAGCTTTCTTT

D: NA
size: once
J: TRBJ2-7
V: TRBV12-3/TRBV12-4
length: 13
CDR3: CASSFYRVYEQYF
DNA: TGTGCCAGCAGTTTCTACAGGGTCTACGAGCAGTACTTC

D: NA
size: NA
J: TRBJ1-5
V: TRBV6-1
length: 15
CDR3: CASSEGAGGNQPQHF
DNA: TGTGCCAGCAGTGAAGGTGCAGGGGGCAATCAGCCCCAGCATTTT

D: TRBD1
size: NA
J: TRBJ1-6
V: TRBV30
length: 17
CDR3: CAWSILPGQGGNSPLHF
DNA: TGTGCCTGGAGTATTCTGCCGGGACAGGGGGGCAATTCACCCCTCCACTTT

D: TRBD1
size: NA
J: TRBJ1-5
V: TRBV15
length: 16
CDR3: CATSRARDRGNQPQHF
DNA: TGTGCCACCAGCAGGGCTCGGGACAGGGGCAATCAGCCCCAGCATTTT

D: TRBD1
size: NA
J: TRBJ1-1
V: TRBV6-6
length: 16
CDR3: CASIHGTGGMNTEAFF
DNA: TGTGCCAGCATACACGGGACAGGGGGTATGAACACTGAAGCTTTCTTT

D: NA
size: NA
J: TRBJ1-5
V: TRBV30
length: 16
CDR3: CAWSSLRGGGSQPQHF
DNA: TGTGCCTGGAGTTCCCTCCGGGGGGGCGGAAGCCAGCCCCAGCATTTT

D: NA
size: NA
J: TRBJ2-1
V: TRBV10-3
length: 15
CDR3: CAISESAASYNEQFF
DNA: TGTGCCATCAGTGAGTCCGCGGCCTCCTACAATGAGCAGTTCTTC

D: NA
size: NA
J: TRBJ1-2
V: TRBV6-1
length: 14
CDR3: CASSEGDIGYGYTF
DNA: TGTGCCAGCAGTGAAGGTGACATCGGCTATGGCTACACCTTC

D: NA
size: NA
J: TRBJ2-7
V: TRBV18
length: 12
CDR3: CASSPPIYEQYF
DNA: TGTGCCAGCTCACCACCGATCTACGAGCAGTACTTC

D: NA
size: once
J: TRBJ2-2
V: TRBV5-4
length: 14
CDR3: CASRPGRNTGELFF
DNA: TGTGCCAGCAGACCGGGACGGAACACCGGGGAGCTGTTTTTT